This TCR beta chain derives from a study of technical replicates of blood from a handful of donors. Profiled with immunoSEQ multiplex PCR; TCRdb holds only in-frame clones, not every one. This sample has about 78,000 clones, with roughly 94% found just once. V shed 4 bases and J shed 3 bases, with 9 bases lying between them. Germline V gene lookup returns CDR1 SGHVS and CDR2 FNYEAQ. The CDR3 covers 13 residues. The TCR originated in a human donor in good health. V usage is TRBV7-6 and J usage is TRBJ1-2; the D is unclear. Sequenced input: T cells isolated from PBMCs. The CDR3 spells CASSSVGDYGYTF. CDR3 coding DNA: TGTGCCAGCAGCTCTGTCGGGGACTATGGCTACACCTTC. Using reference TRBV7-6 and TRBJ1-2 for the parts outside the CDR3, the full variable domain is GAGVSQSPRYKVTKRGQDVALRCDPISGHVSLYWYRQALGQGPEFLTYFNYEAQQDKSGLPNDRFSAERPEGSISTLTIQRTEQRDSAMYRCASSSVGDYGYTFGSGTRLTVV.